This TCR beta chain emerged from a study of shared T cell receptors in the human thymus. TCRdb's copy holds only in-frame clones and misses some; the assay was immunoSEQ multiplex PCR. The table lists 700,000 or so clones, 70% to 90% of them singletons. After removal of 4 bases from V and 11 bases from J, the junction contained 4 bases not matched to a gene. The CDR3 spans 12 residues. Per the germline V gene, CDR1 is MGHRA and CDR2 is YSYEKL. The sample was also linked to a second study, of human thymus T cells. Turning to that study: Donor material was obtained from healthy Finnish infants undergoing corrective surgery for congenital heart defects. Corrective heart surgery yielded resections, and these provided the thymus tissue. What appeared biased in thymic and blood repertoires was the usage of V and J genes. Thymic repertoires overlap heavily among unrelated individuals, related research has reported.

The origin of this receptor is a girl in the first two years of life with a congenital heart defect. What was sequenced was thymocytes. V gene TRBV4-1 combines with J gene TRBJ1-3; 8 positions match TRBD1. CDR3 sequence reads: CASSPQGAPIYF. The CDR3 nucleotides are TGCGCCAGCAGCCCGCAGGGGGCCCCCATATATTTT.